This T cell receptor beta chain was recovered during a study of blood T cell repertoires in COVID-19. Study in general: Samples representing acute and convalescent COVID-19 were sourced from the United States, Italy and Spain. PBMCs, B-cell-depleted T cells, or T cells were the source of the cDNA or gDNA that made up the material.

Per the study methods: Using reference gene primer amplification, nucleated cell counts were estimated. Clones were read by immunoSEQ multiplex PCR, and TCRdb kept only the in-frame ones, dropping some. V, J and clone size derive from that table, while D and trimming were established from the DNA sequence. The repertoire holds tens of thousands of clones, with almost 85% as singletons. CDR1 SEHNR and CDR2 FQNEAQ come from the germline V gene (reference sequence). The V and J ends lost 5 bases and 5 bases respectively, with 14 bases between them. The CDR3 sequence is 14 residues long. This rearrangement joins TRBV7-9 to TRBJ2-3; perhaps TRBD2 as D (6 bases). The sample was peripheral blood. The sequence was obtained from a man between 45 and 60 years old with acute or convalescent COVID-19. The CDR3 sequence: CASSRLSRGDTQYF. As DNA, the CDR3 is TGTGCCAGCAGCCGACTGTCGCGGGGAGATACGCAGTATTTT.